Below, 29 T cell receptor beta chains from the same sample are listed, as sequenced in a study of T cells in localized non-small cell lung cancer. Produced via immunoSEQ multiplex PCR; TCRdb's table is partial and in-frame only. The sample includes roughly 64,000 clones, more than 80% seen only once; the top ten take roughly 4.5%. Sequences were derived from PBMCs, sampled before any cancer treatment. These receptors were collected from a man aged 40 to 75 with stage II lung adenocarcinoma.

The V gene is TRBV7-9, the J gene TRBJ1-1; 9 positions agree with TRBD1. The germline CDR1 and CDR2 sequences are SEHNR and FQNEAQ (reference sequence). The CDR3 sequence is 14 residues long. V lost 3 bases, J lost 4 bases, and 3 bases stayed unmatched. CDR3 nucleotide sequence: TGTGCCAGCAGCTTCGGACAGGGGTTCACTGAAGCTTTCTTT. This sequence encodes CASSFGQGFTEAFF. Supplemented by reference TRBV7-9 and TRBJ1-1, the full variable domain reads DTGVSQNPRHKITKRGQNVTFRCDPISEHNRLYWYRQTLGQGPEFLTYFQNEAQLEKSRLLSDRFSAERPKGSFSTLEIQRTEQGDSAMYLCASSFGQGFTEAFFGQGTRLTVV.

This clone has only one observation. This sequence joins TRBV2 and TRBJ1-2, with D unclear. Germline V lookup: CDR1 SNHLY, CDR2 FYNNEI. The V gene lost 3 bases and the J gene lost 9 bases, with 5 bases spanning the gap. There are 10 residues in the CDR3. The DNA of the CDR3 is TGTGCCAGCAGTGATTTGAGCTACACCTTC. As protein: CASSDLSYTF.

The rearrangement links TRBV2 to TRBJ1-2; D might be TRBD1 (6 bases). CDR3 length: 15 amino acids. V was pared by 3 bases and J by 7 bases, with 18 bases between. Germline lookup yields CDR1 SNHLY and CDR2 FYNNEI. The CDR3 spells CASSEIGGGSGGYTF. The CDR3 region has the DNA TGTGCCAGCAGTGAGATCGGGGGGGGCTCTGGTGGCTACACCTTC.

This clone is a singleton in its sample. The chain recombines TRBV7-2 with TRBJ2-7, with TRBD2 identical over 9 bases. V trimming: 8 bases; J trimming: 5 bases; junction bases outside the gene matches: 7. This CDR3 has 13 amino acids. Germline-derived CDR1 and CDR2 are SGHTA and FQGNSA. DNA of the CDR3: TGTGCCAGCGCCCCTAGCGGGAACCACGAGCAGTACTTC. It encodes CASAPSGNHEQYF.

The chain combines TRBV5-4 with TRBJ2-2, with D hard to call. The ends were cut back, 4 bases at V and 3 bases at J, with 7 bases in the middle. Germline CDR1 SGHNT, CDR2 YYREEE (reference sequence). There are 13 residues in the CDR3. DNA of the CDR3: TGTGCCAGCAGCCCGGACCACACCGGGGAGCTGTTTTTT. Its translation is CASSPDHTGELFF.

The J gene is TRBJ2-5, the V gene TRBV5-4; maybe TRBD1 (5 bases). V was shortened by 1 base and J by 3 bases, with 7 bases between the two germline ends. The CDR3 length is 13 residues. In germline, CDR1 is SGHNT, CDR2 YYREEE (reference sequence). Here the CDR3 DNA reads TGTGCCAGCAGCTTGCCAGGGAAAGAGACCCAGTACTTC. Amino acid sequence: CASSLPGKETQYF.

This chain connects TRBV13 to TRBJ2-3, with D possibly TRBD2 on 6 matching bases. Germline lookup yields CDR1 PRHDT and CDR2 FYEKMQ (reference sequence). V was cut by 2 bases and J by 4 bases, with 10 bases left in between. The CDR3 consists of 14 residues. The CDR3 DNA reads as TGTGCCAGCAGCTTACGGGAGTGGGCAGATACGCAGTATTTT. Amino acid sequence: CASSLREWADTQYF.

A single count supports this clone. The rearrangement joins TRBV25-1 to TRBJ2-3; the match to TRBD2 covers 7 bases. Germline lookup yields CDR1 MGHDK and CDR2 SYGVNS. Trimming at V came to 7 bases and at J to 2 bases, leaving 15 bases not matched to a gene. The CDR3 loop spans 17 amino acids. CDR3 sequence (DNA): TGTGCCAGCACCCCAAGGCTAGCGGACGCCATCACAGATACGCAGTATTTT. It translates to CASTPRLADAITDTQYF.

CDR3 DNA: TGCGCCAGCACCGGGACAGGGCGTTACAATGAGCAGTTCTTC. It yields the protein CASTGTGRYNEQFF. The V call is TRBV4-1, the J call TRBJ2-1; 9 bases agree with TRBD1. The trim removed 7 bases at V and 4 bases at J, leaving 5 bases unmatched. From germline, CDR1 is MGHRA and CDR2 YSYEKL. This CDR3 has 14 amino acids.

The V gene is TRBV2, the J gene TRBJ2-1, with TRBD2 identical over 11 bases. V was pared by 6 bases and J by 6 bases, with 7 bases of the junction left unmatched. This CDR3 has 15 residues. Per the germline V gene, CDR1 is SNHLY and CDR2 is FYNNEI. The DNA for the CDR3 is TGTGCCAGCAGCGTTAGCGGGAGGGCCATCAATGAGCAGTTCTTC. Its translation: CASSVSGRAINEQFF.

V and J are TRBV5-5 and TRBJ1-5; D is perhaps TRBD1 (5 bases). The CDR3 has 17 amino acids. The V end lost 0 bases, the J end lost 0 bases, and 13 bases lay between the germline ends. Germline values: CDR1 SGHKS, CDR2 YYEKEE (reference sequence). CDR3 region: CASSLGRGTLSNQPQHF. In DNA, the CDR3 is TGTGCCAGCAGCTTGGGGCGGGGGACCCTTAGCAATCAGCCCCAGCATTTT.

This sequence joins TRBV5-4 and TRBJ2-7; 9 bases are a match to TRBD1. Germline assignment: CDR1 SGHNT and CDR2 YYREEE (reference sequence). CDR3 length: 15 amino acids. The junction had 9 bases not matched to a gene; V was cut back by 4 bases and J by 4 bases. The CDR3 DNA sequence: TGTGCCAGCAGCCCCCCCCCGGGACAGGGTTACGAGCAGTACTTC. Translated, it gives CASSPPPGQGYEQYF.

J is TRBJ1-5 and V is TRBV10-3; TRBD1 matches at 10 bases. Germline V gene sequence: CDR1 ENHRY, CDR2 SYGVKD. The CDR3 extends over 13 amino acids. The ends lost 8 bases at V and 2 bases at J; junction bases unmatched: 0. The CDR3 bases are TGTGCCATCGGGACAGGGGGCAATCAGCCCCAGCATTTT. Translated: CAIGTGGNQPQHF.

The rearrangement links TRBV5-1 to TRBJ1-2, with TRBD1 as a possible D gene (6 bases). This CDR3 comprises 13 residues. In germline, CDR1 is SGHRS, CDR2 YFSETQ. The V and J ends lost 4 bases and 2 bases respectively, with 9 bases between them. CDR3 DNA sequence: TGCGCCAGCAGCCCGGACAGCAACTATGGCTACACCTTC. Encoded protein: CASSPDSNYGYTF.

The rearrangement joins TRBV4-1 to TRBJ1-5, with 8 positions matching TRBD1. With V trimmed by 2 bases and J by 2 bases, 5 bases remained unmatched. CDR3 length equals 16 residues. Germline V gives CDR1 MGHRA, CDR2 YSYEKL. Here the CDR3 DNA reads TGCGCCAGCAGCCAACCCACGACAGGGGGCAATCAGCCCCAGCATTTT. Translating it yields CASSQPTTGGNQPQHF.

J is TRBJ1-1 and V is TRBV14; D possibly corresponds to TRBD1 (5 bases). The CDR3 loop spans 16 amino acids. Germline CDR1 and CDR2: SGHDN and FVKESK. V lost 1 base to trimming and J lost 0 bases, with 12 bases between them. CDR3 DNA sequence: TGTGCCAGCAGCCAAGGAGGGGTAAACATGAACACTGAAGCTTTCTTT. Translation gives CASSQGGVNMNTEAFF.

The chain combines TRBV29-1 with TRBJ2-5; D is possibly TRBD1 or TRBD2 (6 bases each). The germline V gene has CDR1 SQVTM and CDR2 ANQGSEA. CDR3 size: 15 residues. Trimming removed 7 bases from V and 3 bases from J, with 21 bases in between. CDR3 DNA sequence: TGCAGCGCAGTAACTAGGGGGGCGATTAAAGAGACCCAGTACTTC. Translation: CSAVTRGAIKETQYF.

The CDR3 protein is CASSPASGETQYF. The DNA for the CDR3 is TGTGCCAGCAGCCCCGCGTCGGGGGAGACCCAGTACTTC. The chain recombines TRBV6-5 with TRBJ2-5; D is perhaps TRBD2 (5 bases). The germline CDR1 and CDR2 sequences are MNHEY and SVGAGI. The CDR3 spans 13 residues. The V end lost 6 bases, the J end lost 5 bases, and 13 bases lay between the germline ends.

CDR3: CASSLGGPSYNEQFF. CDR3 DNA sequence: TGTGCCAGCAGCTTAGGCGGCCCCTCCTACAATGAGCAGTTCTTC. The chain combines TRBV7-3 with TRBJ2-1, with D hard to call. CDR1 and CDR2 (germline): SGHTA, FQGTGA. V shed 2 bases and J shed 0 bases, with 8 bases lying between them. The CDR3 sequence is 15 residues long.

This chain links TRBV7-9 with TRBJ2-4; weak D call: TRBD1 (6 bases). Germline values: CDR1 SEHNR, CDR2 FQNEAQ (reference sequence). The CDR3 extends over 14 amino acids. Trimming stripped 0 bases from V and 3 bases from J, with 6 bases between. CDR3 region: CASSLAGGKNIQYF. The CDR3 coding sequence is TGTGCCAGCAGCTTAGCAGGGGGCAAAAACATTCAGTACTTC. Variable domain in full (rest from reference TRBV7-9 and TRBJ2-4): DTGVSQNPRHKITKRGQNVTFRCDPISEHNRLYWYRQTLGQGPEFLTYFQNEAQLEKSRLLSDRFSAERPKGSFSTLEIQRTEQGDSAMYLCASSLAGGKNIQYFGAGTRLSVL.

The rearrangement joins TRBV5-1 to TRBJ2-7; 14 bases agree with TRBD2. The V gene's germline CDR1 is SGHRS and CDR2 YFSETQ. V lost 4 bases and J lost 5; bases outside the gene matches: 5. This CDR3 contains 15 residues. The CDR3 here is CASSVGLAGVNEQYF. In nucleotides, the CDR3 is TGCGCCAGCAGCGTGGGACTAGCGGGGGTCAACGAGCAGTACTTC.

The V call is TRBV6-5, the J call TRBJ2-5, with 8 bases fitting TRBD2. The CDR3 consists of 15 residues. Germline V gene lookup returns CDR1 MNHEY and CDR2 SVGAGI. The V gene end was trimmed by 4 bases and the J gene end by 7 bases; junction bases not matched to a gene: 11. The CDR3 spells CASSFSGTKEWTQYF. CDR3 bases: TGTGCCAGCAGTTTTAGCGGGACAAAGGAGTGGACCCAGTACTTC.

This chain uses TRBV7-2 with TRBJ1-5; D call uncertain. The CDR3 contains 14 residues. V shed 4 bases and J shed 0 bases, with 7 bases lying between them. Germline V CDR1 and CDR2: SGHTA, FQGNSA. The CDR3 DNA reads as TGTGCCAGCAGCTCTATGGGTAGCAATCAGCCCCAGCATTTT. Translating it yields CASSSMGSNQPQHF.

Details on this clone: The junction differs from germline at one of its ends, possibly a read error. The rearrangement uses TRBV7-7 and TRBJ2-5, with a tentative D call TRBD1 (6 bases). The CDR3 length is 13 residues. Germline CDR1 is SSHAT and CDR2 is FNYEAQ (reference sequence). Here the CDR3 reads CASSPDRQETQYF. The CDR3 region has the DNA TGTGCTAGCAGCCCGGACAGACAAGAGACCCAGTACTTC.

This clone was detected only a few times. V usage is TRBV11-1 and J usage is TRBJ2-3; 12 bases match TRBD2. The V and J ends lost 6 bases and 4 bases, in that order; junction bases with no gene match: 5. CDR1 SGHAT and CDR2 FQDESV come from the germline V gene (reference sequence). CDR3 length: 15 amino acids. CDR3 sequence reads: CASRGLAGLADTQYF. CDR3 DNA: TGTGCCAGCAGGGGACTAGCGGGTTTGGCAGATACGCAGTATTTT.

The V and J genes are TRBV27 and TRBJ1-1, with D unclear. With 5 bases removed from V and 3 bases from J, the gap between germline ends came to 10 bases. The germline V gene has CDR1 MNHEY and CDR2 SMNVEV (reference sequence). CDR3 length: 13 residues. CDR3 sequence (DNA): TGTGCCAGCAGTCCGACACAGTACACTGAAGCTTTCTTT. Amino acid sequence: CASSPTQYTEAFF.

The gene calls are TRBV4-3 and TRBJ2-1; TRBD2 matches 12 bases. The V segment lost 0 bases and the J segment 1 base; nucleotides outside the gene matches: 4. This CDR3 region has 18 residues. The germline gives CDR1 LGHNA, CDR2 YSLEER. In DNA, the CDR3 is TGCGCCAGCAGCCAAGAAAGCACTAGCGGGGGGTCCTACAATGAGCAGTTCTTC. This gives the protein CASSQESTSGGSYNEQFF.

The rearrangement joins TRBV5-6 to TRBJ1-1; D gene unclear. Deletions cut 0 bases from V and 2 bases from J, with 8 bases between. The CDR3 runs to 14 residues. Germline-derived CDR1 and CDR2 are SGHDT and YYEEEE. The CDR3: CASSLASPNTEAFF. The CDR3 region has the DNA TGTGCCAGCAGCTTGGCCTCTCCAAACACTGAAGCTTTCTTT.

This clone was detected only once. The rearrangement links TRBV5-1 to TRBJ2-7; 11 bases map to TRBD2. With V trimmed by 0 bases and J by 1 base, 0 bases remained unmatched. CDR1 is SGHRS, CDR2 YFSETQ, per germline. The CDR3 totals 15 residues. The CDR3: CASSLGLAGSYEQYF. In DNA, the CDR3 is TGCGCCAGCAGCTTGGGACTAGCGGGGTCCTACGAGCAGTACTTC.